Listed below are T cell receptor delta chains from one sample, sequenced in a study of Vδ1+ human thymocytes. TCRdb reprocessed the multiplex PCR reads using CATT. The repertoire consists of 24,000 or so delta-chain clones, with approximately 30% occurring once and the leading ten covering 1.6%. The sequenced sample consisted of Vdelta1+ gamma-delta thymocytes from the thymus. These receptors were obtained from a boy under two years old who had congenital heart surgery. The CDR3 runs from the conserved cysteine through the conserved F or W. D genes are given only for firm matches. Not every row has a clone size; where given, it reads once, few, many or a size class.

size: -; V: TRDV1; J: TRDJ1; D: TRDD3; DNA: TGTGCTCTTAACACGGGAGGACTGGGGGATACTTGGCTTGGGTACACCGATAAACTTATCTTT; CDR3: CALNTGGLGDTWLGYTDKLIF
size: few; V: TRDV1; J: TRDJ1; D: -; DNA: TGTGCTCTTGGGGAGCGCGCTCCGCCTCCCCTTATCCTACCTCTGGTGGACACCGATAAACTCATCTTT; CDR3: CALGERAPPPLILPLVDTDKLIF
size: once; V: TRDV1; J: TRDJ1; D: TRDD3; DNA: TGTGCTCTTGGGATTCCTCCTAGGGGGATACTTTCTTCAACCGATAAACTCATCTTT; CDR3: CALGIPPRGILSSTDKLIF
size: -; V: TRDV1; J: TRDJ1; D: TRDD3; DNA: TGTGCTCTTGGGGAAGGGAAGGCCTTCCAGGTACTGGGGGATATGGGCCTCACCGATAAACTCATCTTT; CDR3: CALGEGKAFQVLGDMGLTDKLIF
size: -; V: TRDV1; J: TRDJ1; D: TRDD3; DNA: TGTGCTCTTAGACTCTTTGTACTGGGGGATACCAGTAACGATAAACTCACCTTT; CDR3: CALRLFVLGDTSNDKLTF
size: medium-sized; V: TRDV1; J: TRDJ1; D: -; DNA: TGTGCTCTTGGGGAACACGGCTGGGGATTTGGTAACACCGATAAACTCATCTTT; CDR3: CALGEHGWGFGNTDKLIF
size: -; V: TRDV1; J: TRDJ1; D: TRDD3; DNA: TGTGCTCTTGGGGAACGAGCCACACTGGGGGATACGAGCAAACTCATCTTT; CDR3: CALGERATLGDTSKLIF
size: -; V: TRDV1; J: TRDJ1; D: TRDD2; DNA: TGTGCTCTTGGGGAAGTAGCCTTCCTACGTCTGGCTGGGGGTCCTCCCTACACCGATAAACTCATCTTT; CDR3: CALGEVAFLRLAGGPPYTDKLIF
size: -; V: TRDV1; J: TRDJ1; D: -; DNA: TGTGCTCTTGGGGACTCACTCCAGGCCTTCAGGCGTACTGGGAACACCGATAAACTCATCTTT; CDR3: CALGDSLQAFRRTGNTDKLIF
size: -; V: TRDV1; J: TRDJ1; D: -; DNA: TGTGCTCTTGGGGAAGACCTTCCTACTTTCCATGTACTGGGGGTTCCGTACACCGATAAACTCATCTTT; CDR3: CALGEDLPTFHVLGVPYTDKLIF
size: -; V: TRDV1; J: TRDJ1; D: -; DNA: TGTGCTCTTGGGTCACCCTTTCCTACTCTGGGGCATAATAACATTCTGGGGGGCACCGATAAACTCATCTTT; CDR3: CALGSPFPTLGHNNILGGTDKLIF
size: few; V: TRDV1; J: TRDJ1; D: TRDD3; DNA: TGTGCTCTTGGGGAACCCGACCGACGATCGTACTGGGGGCTTACTTACACCGATAAACTCATCTTT; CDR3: CALGEPDRRSYWGLTYTDKLIF
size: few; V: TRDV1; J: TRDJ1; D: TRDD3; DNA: TGTGCTCTTGGGGAACTGGGGTTTTTTAAGGGGGGATACGGCGATAAACTCATCTTT; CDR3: CALGELGFFKGGYGDKLIF
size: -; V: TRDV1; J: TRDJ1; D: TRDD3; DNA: TGTGCTCTTGGGGGAAGAACTGGGGGACCCCAAACCGATAAACTCATCTTT; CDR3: CALGGRTGGPQTDKLIF
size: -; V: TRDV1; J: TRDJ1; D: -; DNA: TGTGCTCTTGGGGCATCTTCCTACCGTGGGGCTGGGGGCAGGTACACCGATAAACTCATCTTT; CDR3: CALGASSYRGAGGRYTDKLIF
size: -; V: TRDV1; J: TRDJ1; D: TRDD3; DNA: TGTGCTCTTGGGGAAGGGTATTTTCCCTTGCTGGGGGATACCGGGGAACTCATCTTT; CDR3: CALGEGYFPLLGDTGELIF
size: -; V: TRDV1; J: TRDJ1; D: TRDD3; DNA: TGTGCTCTTGGGGAAGACTCTACTGGGGGATACGGAGCCGATAAACTCATCTTT; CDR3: CALGEDSTGGYGADKLIF
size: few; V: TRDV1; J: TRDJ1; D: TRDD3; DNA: TGTGCTCTTGGGGAACTGGGGGTAAAGGGGATACGCATAAGCACCGATAAACTCATCTTT; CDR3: CALGELGVKGIRISTDKLIF
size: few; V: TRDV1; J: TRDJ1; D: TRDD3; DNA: TGTGCTCTTGGGGGTTACTGGGGGATACGAAACACCGATAAACTCATCTTT; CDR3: CALGGYWGIRNTDKLIF
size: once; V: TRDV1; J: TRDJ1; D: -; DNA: TGTGCTCGTGGGGCTCGTGAGAGAATACTCATCTTT; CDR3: CARGARERILIF
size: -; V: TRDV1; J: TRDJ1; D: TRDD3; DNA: TGTGCTCTTGGGGAAGGGCAACTGGGGGATCCGAACCTGGGACTCATCTTC; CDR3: CALGEGQLGDPNLGLIF
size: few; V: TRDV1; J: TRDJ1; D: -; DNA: TGTGCTCTTGGGGGCAAGGCCTTCCTGTACTGGGGGTTATACACCGATAAACTCATCTTT; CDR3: CALGGKAFLYWGLYTDKLIF
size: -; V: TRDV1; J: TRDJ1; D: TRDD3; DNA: TGTGCTCTTGGGGAACTATTCCTTCCTACTCTACTGGGGGATAGGGCGGAGAAACTCATCTTT; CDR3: CALGELFLPTLLGDRAEKLIF
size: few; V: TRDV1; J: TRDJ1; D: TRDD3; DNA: TGTGCTCTTGGAAGCCTCCCAGCCAGGGGGGGATCGGAGGCTGATAAACTCATCTTT; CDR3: CALGSLPARGGSEADKLIF
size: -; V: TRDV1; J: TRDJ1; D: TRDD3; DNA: TGTGCTCTTGGGGGCCCTCTCCGTACTGGGGGTCTTTACACCGATAAACTCATCTTT; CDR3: CALGGPLRTGGLYTDKLIF
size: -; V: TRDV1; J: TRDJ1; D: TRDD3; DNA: TGTGCTCTGCAGGCTAAGGTTCTGGGGGTTGGGTCGTACACCGATAAACTCATCTTT; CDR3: CALQAKVLGVGSYTDKLIF
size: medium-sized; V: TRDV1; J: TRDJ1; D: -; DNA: TGTGCTCTTGGCTCACAGCCTTGGGGACCCTACACCGATAAACTCATCTTT; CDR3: CALGSQPWGPYTDKLIF
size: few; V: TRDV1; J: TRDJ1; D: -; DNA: TGTGCTCTTGGGGAAAGATGTCCTACAGCCCCCGATAGGGGATACACCGATAAACTCATCTTT; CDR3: CALGERCPTAPDRGYTDKLIF
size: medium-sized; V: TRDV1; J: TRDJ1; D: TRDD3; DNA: TGTGCTCTTGGGGAACTTGACTTCCTTCGTCTGGGGATACCCGATAAACTCATCTTT; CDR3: CALGELDFLRLGIPDKLIF
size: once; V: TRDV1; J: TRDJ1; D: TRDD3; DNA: TGTGCTCTTGGGGAACACCGGGGTTGGGGGATGAACACCGATAAACTCATCTTT; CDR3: CALGEHRGWGMNTDKLIF
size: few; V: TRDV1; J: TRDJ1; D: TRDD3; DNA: TGTGCTCTTGGGGACAAACTTTCCTTCCCAGTACTGGGGGATCCCCCGTACACCGATAAACTCATCTTT; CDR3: CALGDKLSFPVLGDPPYTDKLIF
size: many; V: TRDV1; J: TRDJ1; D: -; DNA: TGTGCTCTTGGGGAACTGGTGTATCCTACGTCCCGAGGACGCAATAAACTCATCTTT; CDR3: CALGELVYPTSRGRNKLIF
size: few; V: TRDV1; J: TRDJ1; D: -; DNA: TGTGCTCTTGGGGAACTTGGCTGGCCTACTGGAACTGTGGGGCACCTGAGACAATCCACCGATAAACTCATCTTT; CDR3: CALGELGWPTGTVGHLRQSTDKLIF